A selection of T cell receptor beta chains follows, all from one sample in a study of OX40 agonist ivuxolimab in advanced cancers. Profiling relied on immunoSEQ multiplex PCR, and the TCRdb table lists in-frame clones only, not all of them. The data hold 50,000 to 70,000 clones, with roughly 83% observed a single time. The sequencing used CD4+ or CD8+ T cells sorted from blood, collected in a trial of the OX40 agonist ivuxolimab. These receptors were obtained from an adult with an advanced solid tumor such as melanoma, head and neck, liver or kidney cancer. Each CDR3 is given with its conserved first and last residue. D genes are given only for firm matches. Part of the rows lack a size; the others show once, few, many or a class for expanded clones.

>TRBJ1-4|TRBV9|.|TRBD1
TGTGCCAGCAGCGTAGGTTTTGACAGGGCGGATGAAAAACTGTTTTTT
CASSVGFDRADEKLFF
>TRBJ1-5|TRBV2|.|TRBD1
TGTGCCAGCAGGATGACAGGGAAACAGCCCCAGCATTTT
CASRMTGKQPQHF
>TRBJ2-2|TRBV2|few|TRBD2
TGTGCCAGCACCCGCGGGGGGGACACCGGGGAGCTGTTTTTT
CASTRGGDTGELFF
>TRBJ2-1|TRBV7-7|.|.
TGTGCTAGCAGCTTAGAACGGGGGCCCACCAATGAGCAGTTCTTC
CASSLERGPTNEQFF
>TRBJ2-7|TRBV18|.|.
TGTGCCAGCTCACCCGGGCAGGCCTCCTACGAGCAGTACTTC
CASSPGQASYEQYF
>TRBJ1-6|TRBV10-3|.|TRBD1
TGTGCCATCAGGATGACAGGGAACGCGGATTCACCCCTCCACTTT
CAIRMTGNADSPLHF
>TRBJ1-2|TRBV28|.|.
TGTGCCAGCAGGCCAGGACAGCTTAACTATGGCTACACCTTC
CASRPGQLNYGYTF
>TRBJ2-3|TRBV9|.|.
TGTGCCAGCAGCGCCCGGGACCAGAGCACAGATACGCAGTATTTT
CASSARDQSTDTQYF
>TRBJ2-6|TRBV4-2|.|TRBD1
TGTGCCAGCAGCCAAGAACCGACAGGGACCTCTGGGGCCAACGTCCTGACTTTC
CASSQEPTGTSGANVLTF
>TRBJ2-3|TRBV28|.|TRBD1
TGTGCCAGCAGTTCTCCGACAGGGGTGGCCGATACGCAGTATTTT
CASSSPTGVADTQYF
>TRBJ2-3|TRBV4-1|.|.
TGCGCCAGCAGCCTGGTAGCAGATACGCAGTATTTT
CASSLVADTQYF
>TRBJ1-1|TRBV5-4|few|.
TGTGCCAGCAGACTATCAGGGACCACTGAAGCTTTCTTT
CASRLSGTTEAFF
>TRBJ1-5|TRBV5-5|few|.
TGTGCCAGCAGGTCAGGGGTTGGTCAGCCCCAGCATTTT
CASRSGVGQPQHF
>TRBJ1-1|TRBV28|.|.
TGTGCCAGCAGCTACTCGACGTCGGCGAACACTGAAGCTTTCTTT
CASSYSTSANTEAFF
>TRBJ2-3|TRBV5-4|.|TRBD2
TGTGCCAGCAGCTTATTCGGGAGCGGGGGTTCTTCCACAGATACGCAGTATTTT
CASSLFGSGGSSTDTQYF
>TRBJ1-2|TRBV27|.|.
TGTGCCAGCAGTCCGCGGGACTACACCTTC
CASSPRDYTF
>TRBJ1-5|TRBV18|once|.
TGTGCCAGCTCAAAGGCAGGGAGCAATCAGCCCCAGCATTTT
CASSKAGSNQPQHF
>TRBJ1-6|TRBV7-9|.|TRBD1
TGTGCCAGCAGCTCATCTTCATGGCAGGGGGTAATACTTAATTCACCCCTCCACTTT
CASSSSSWQGVILNSPLHF
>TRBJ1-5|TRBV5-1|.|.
TGCGCCAGCAGCTTGGGAGGGGTTGGTAGCAATCAGCCCCAGCATTTT
CASSLGGVGSNQPQHF
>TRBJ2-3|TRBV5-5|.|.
TGTGCCAGCACCACAAGACCCGGGGAAGATACGCAGTATTTT
CASTTRPGEDTQYF
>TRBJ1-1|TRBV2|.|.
TGTGCCAGCACCAATGGACAGAACACTGAAGCTTTCTTT
CASTNGQNTEAFF
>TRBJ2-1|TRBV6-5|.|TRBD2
TGTGCCAGCAGACTAGCGGGGGGGCATGTTTTCTTC
CASRLAGGHVFF
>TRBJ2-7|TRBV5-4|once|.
TGTGCCAGCAGCTTGGAACCAGGACCCTACGAGCAGTACTTC
CASSLEPGPYEQYF
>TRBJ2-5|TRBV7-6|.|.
TGTGCCAGCAGCGCCCCTCCCGCGGGGCGGTGGGAGACCCAGTACTTC
CASSAPPAGRWETQYF
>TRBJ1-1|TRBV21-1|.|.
TGTGCCAGCAGCAAACATAACGGGACAGGGGGATTTAACACTGAAGCTTTCTTT
CASSKHNGTGGFNTEAFF
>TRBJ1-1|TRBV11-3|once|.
TGTGCCAGCAGCTTAGATCTAGGGGTCTCGGCTTTCTTT
CASSLDLGVSAFF
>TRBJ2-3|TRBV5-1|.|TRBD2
TGCGCCAGCAGCTCCCGCGGGGGTCGCACAGATACGCAGTATTTT
CASSSRGGRTDTQYF
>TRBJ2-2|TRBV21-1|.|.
TGTGCCAGCAGCCTACTGGGGGCGGGGACGAACACCGGGGAGCTGTTTTTT
CASSLLGAGTNTGELFF
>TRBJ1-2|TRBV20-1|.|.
TGCAGTGCTCCCACCGGATATGGCTACACCTTC
CSAPTGYGYTF
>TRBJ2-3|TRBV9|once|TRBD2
TGTGCCAGCAGCGATGGGAGCGGGGGGGCCGAGGATACGCAGTATTTT
CASSDGSGGAEDTQYF
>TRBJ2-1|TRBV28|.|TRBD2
TGTGCCAGCAGGCGGGGGGGGGATAATGAGCAGTTCTTC
CASRRGGDNEQFF
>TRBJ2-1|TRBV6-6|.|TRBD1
TGTGCCAGCGGACAGGGCCCGTACAATGAGCAGTTCTTC
CASGQGPYNEQFF
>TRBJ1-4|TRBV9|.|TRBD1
TGTGCCAGCAGCGTAGATAGGGGGCGCGGTGAAAAACTGTTTTTT
CASSVDRGRGEKLFF